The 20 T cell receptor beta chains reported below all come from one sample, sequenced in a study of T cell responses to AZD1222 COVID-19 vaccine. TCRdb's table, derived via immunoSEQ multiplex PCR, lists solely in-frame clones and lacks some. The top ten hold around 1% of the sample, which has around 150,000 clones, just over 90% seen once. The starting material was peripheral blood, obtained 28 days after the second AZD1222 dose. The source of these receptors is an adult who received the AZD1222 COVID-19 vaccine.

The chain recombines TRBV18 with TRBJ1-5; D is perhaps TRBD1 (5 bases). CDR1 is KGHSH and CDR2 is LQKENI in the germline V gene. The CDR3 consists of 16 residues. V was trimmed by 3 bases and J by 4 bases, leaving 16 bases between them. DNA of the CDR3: TGTGCCAGCTCACCCCCATCCGGGCAGGGAAATCAGCCCCAGCATTTT. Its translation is CASSPPSGQGNQPQHF.

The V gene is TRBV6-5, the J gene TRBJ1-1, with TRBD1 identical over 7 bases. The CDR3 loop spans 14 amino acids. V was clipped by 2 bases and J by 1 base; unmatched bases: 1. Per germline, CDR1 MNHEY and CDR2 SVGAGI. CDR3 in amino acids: CASSYTGANTEAFF. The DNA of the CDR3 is TGTGCCAGCAGTTACACAGGGGCGAACACTGAAGCTTTCTTT.

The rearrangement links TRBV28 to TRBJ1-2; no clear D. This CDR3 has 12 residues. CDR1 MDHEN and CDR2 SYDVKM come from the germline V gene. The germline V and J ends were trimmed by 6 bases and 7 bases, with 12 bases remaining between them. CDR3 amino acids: CASSEPVAGYTF. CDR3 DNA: TGTGCCAGCAGCGAACCCGTCGCTGGCTACACCTTC.

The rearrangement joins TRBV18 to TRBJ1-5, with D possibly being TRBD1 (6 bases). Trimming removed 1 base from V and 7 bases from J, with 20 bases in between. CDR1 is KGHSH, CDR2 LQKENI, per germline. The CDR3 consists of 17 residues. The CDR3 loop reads CASSPLGSGAGMQPQHF. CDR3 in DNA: TGTGCCAGCTCACCACTCGGTTCGGGGGCGGGGATGCAGCCCCAGCATTTT.

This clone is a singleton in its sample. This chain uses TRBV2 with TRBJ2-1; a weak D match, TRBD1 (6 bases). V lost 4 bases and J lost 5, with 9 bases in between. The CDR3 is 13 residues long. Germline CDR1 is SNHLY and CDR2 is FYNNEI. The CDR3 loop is CASSARGNNEQFF. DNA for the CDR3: TGTGCCAGCAGTGCCAGGGGAAACAATGAGCAGTTCTTC.

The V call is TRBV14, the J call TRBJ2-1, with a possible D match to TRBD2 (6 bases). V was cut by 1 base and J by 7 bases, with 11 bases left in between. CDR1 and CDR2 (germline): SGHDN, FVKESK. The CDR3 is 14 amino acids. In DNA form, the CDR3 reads TGTGCCAGCAGCCAAGTGGGGGGTCCGAATGAGCAGTTCTTC. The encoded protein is CASSQVGGPNEQFF.

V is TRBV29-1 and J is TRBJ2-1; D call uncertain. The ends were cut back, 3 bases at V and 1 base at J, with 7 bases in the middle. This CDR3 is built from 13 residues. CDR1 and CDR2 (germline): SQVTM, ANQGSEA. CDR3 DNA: TGCAGCGTTGACGGTGGGTCCTACAATGAGCAGTTCTTC. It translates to CSVDGGSYNEQFF.

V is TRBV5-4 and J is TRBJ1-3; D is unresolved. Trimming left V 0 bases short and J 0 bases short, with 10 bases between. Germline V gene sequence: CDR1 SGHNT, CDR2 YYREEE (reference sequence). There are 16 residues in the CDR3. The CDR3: CASSLGGIISGNTIYF. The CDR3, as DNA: TGTGCCAGCAGCTTGGGCGGCATCATCTCTGGAAACACCATATATTTT.

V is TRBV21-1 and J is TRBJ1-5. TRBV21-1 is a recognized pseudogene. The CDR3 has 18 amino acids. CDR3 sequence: CASSKGGTENNSNQPQHF. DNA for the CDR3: TGTGCCAGCAGCAAAGGAGGGACCGAGAATAATAGCAATCAGCCCCAGCATTTT.

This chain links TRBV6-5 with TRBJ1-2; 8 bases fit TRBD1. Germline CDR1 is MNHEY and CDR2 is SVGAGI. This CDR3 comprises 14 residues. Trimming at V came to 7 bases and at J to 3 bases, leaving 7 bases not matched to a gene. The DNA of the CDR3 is TGTGCCAGCAACCCGTCAGGGGGCGACTATGGCTACACCTTC. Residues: CASNPSGGDYGYTF.

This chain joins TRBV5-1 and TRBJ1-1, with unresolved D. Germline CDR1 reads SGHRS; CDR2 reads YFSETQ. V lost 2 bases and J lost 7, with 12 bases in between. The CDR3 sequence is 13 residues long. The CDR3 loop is CASSFGLEGEAFF. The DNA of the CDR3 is TGCGCCAGCAGCTTCGGGTTGGAGGGTGAAGCTTTCTTT.

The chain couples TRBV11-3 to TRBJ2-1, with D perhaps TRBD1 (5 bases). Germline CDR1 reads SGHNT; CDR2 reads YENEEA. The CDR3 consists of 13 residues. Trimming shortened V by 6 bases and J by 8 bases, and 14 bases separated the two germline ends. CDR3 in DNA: TGTGCCAGCAGTCAAAGGGGATTCCATGAGCAGTTCTTC. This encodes CASSQRGFHEQFF.

The CDR3 sequence is CASSFHTSGGRNEQFF. The CDR3 DNA reads as TGTGCCAGCAGCTTCCATACTAGCGGGGGGAGGAATGAGCAGTTCTTC. The rearrangement joins TRBV11-2 to TRBJ2-1; 12 bases line up with TRBD2. With 3 bases clipped from V and 7 bases from J, the junction kept 7 bases outside the gene matches. Germline V lookup: CDR1 SGHAT, CDR2 FQNNGV. The length of the CDR3 is 16 residues.

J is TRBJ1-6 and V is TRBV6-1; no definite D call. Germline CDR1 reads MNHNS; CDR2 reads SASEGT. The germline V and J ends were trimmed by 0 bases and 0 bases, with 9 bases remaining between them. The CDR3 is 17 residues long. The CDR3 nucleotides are TGTGCCAGCAGTGAAGCGCTGCCGTCCTCCTATAATTCACCCCTCCACTTT. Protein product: CASSEALPSSYNSPLHF.

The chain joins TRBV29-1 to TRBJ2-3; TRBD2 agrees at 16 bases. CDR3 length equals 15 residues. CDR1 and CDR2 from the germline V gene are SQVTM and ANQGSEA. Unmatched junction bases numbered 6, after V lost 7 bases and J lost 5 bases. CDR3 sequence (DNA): TGCAGCGGTTTAGGGACTAGCGGGGGGGTAGATACGCAGTATTTT. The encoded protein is CSGLGTSGGVDTQYF.

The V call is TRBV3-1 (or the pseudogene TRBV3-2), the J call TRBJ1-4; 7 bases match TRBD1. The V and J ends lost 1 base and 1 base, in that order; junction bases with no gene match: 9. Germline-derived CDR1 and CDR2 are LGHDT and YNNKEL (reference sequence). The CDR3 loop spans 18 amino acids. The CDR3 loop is CASSQGRRGRETNEKLFF. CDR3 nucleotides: TGTGCCAGCAGCCAAGGAAGGAGGGGGCGTGAAACTAATGAAAAACTGTTTTTT.

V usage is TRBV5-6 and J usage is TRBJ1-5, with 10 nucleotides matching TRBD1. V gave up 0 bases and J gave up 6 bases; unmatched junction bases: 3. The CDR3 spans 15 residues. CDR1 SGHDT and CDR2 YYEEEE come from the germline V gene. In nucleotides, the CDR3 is TGTGCCAGCAGCTTGGGACAGGGGGCCTCTCAGCCCCAGCATTTT. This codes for CASSLGQGASQPQHF.

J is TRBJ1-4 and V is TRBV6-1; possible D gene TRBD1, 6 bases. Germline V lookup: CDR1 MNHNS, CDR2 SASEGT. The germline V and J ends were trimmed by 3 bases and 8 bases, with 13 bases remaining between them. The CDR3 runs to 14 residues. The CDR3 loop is CASSDIGTSEKLFF. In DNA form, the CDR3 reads TGTGCCAGCAGTGATATCGGGACATCCGAAAAACTGTTTTTT.

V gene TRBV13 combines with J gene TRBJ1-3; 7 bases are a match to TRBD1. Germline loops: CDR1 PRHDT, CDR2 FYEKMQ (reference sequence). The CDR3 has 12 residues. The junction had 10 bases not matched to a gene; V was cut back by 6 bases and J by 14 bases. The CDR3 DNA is TGTGCCAGCAGTTCGGGCCGGGACAGCCTATATTTT. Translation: CASSSGRDSLYF.

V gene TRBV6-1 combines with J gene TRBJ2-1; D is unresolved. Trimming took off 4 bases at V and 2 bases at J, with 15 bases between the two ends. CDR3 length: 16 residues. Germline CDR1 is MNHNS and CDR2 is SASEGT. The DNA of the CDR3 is TGTGCCAGCAGTGGGGGTTGGCTCCCACCCTACAATGAGCAGTTCTTC. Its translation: CASSGGWLPPYNEQFF.